This T cell receptor (beta chain) was sequenced for a study of cytomegalovirus exposure and HLA in healthy donors. Overall study results and limits: Across donors, most TCRs were seen rarely, yet some public ones were widespread. CMV serostatus was the only recorded immune exposure for donors.

The PCR had 60 Vbeta and 13 Jbeta primers. TCRdb's copy holds only in-frame clones and misses some; the assay was immunoSEQ multiplex PCR. The repertoire holds approximately 250,000 clones, with about 88% as singletons. Notes on this clone: Antigen unknown.

Germline CDR1 and CDR2: LNHDA and SQIVND (reference sequence). The CDR3 loop spans 14 amino acids. Trimming cost V 6 bases and J 2 bases; bases outside gene matches: 3. The V call is TRBV19, the J call TRBJ2-7; 11 bases are a match to TRBD2. Source material: PBMCs. The origin of this receptor is a girl aged 2-10 years in good health and CMV-seronegative. This chain's CDR3 is CASRLSGRAYEQYF. The DNA for the CDR3 is TGTGCCAGTAGACTTAGCGGGAGGGCCTACGAGCAGTACTTC.